This passage covers 25 T cell receptor beta chains from one sample sequenced in a study of T cells in Graves' hyperthyroidism and ophthalmopathy. Using RNA transcripts as the source, TCR beta CDR3 regions were amplified. The HTBI primer set was used in a first-round RT-PCR of the TCR CDR3. TCRdb passed the multiplex PCR reads through MiXCR, listing each CDR3 protein once. The table records 600,000 to 700,000 distinct CDR3 sequences, approximately 42% of them present only once. The sequenced sample consisted of peripheral blood or thyroid tissue (not recorded which). These receptors were taken from an adult man with Graves' disease, either hyperthyroidism or ophthalmopathy (not recorded which).

The rearrangement links TRBV19 to TRBJ1-4; D not certain. Per the germline V gene, CDR1 is LNHDA and CDR2 is SQIVND (reference sequence). The V gene lost 1 base and the J gene lost 7 bases, with 13 bases spanning the gap. This CDR3 spans 15 amino acids. The CDR3 nucleotides are TGTGCCAGTAGTATAGGGGGTGCCAGCGGTGAAAAACTGTTTTTT. This translates into CASSIGGASGEKLFF.

The V call is TRBV7-2, the J call TRBJ2-3; D perhaps matches TRBD1 (6 bases). The CDR3 is 17 amino acids. Trimming took off 0 bases at V and 1 base at J, with 14 bases between the two ends. Looked up from germline, CDR1 is SGHTA and CDR2 is FQGNSA. The chain's CDR3 is CASSLAPPGAGTDTQYF. CDR3 DNA: TGTGCCAGCAGCTTAGCCCCTCCAGGGGCGGGCACAGATACGCAGTATTTT.

The chain carries TRBV7-9 and TRBJ2-7, with 9 nucleotides matching TRBD1. Trimming removed 5 bases from V and 3 bases from J; junction bases left unmatched: 14. CDR1 and CDR2 (germline): SEHNR, FQNEAQ (reference sequence). The CDR3 runs to 17 residues. In DNA, the CDR3 is TGTGCCAGCAGCCAACTAACGGGACAGGGCGAGATCTACGAGCAGTACTTC. Translated: CASSQLTGQGEIYEQYF.

This clonotype was observed a handful of times. The V and J genes are TRBV10-1 and TRBJ1-1; possibly TRBD1 for D (6 bases). Germline lookup yields CDR1 WNHNN and CDR2 SYGVQD (reference sequence). The V and J ends lost 2 bases and 5 bases respectively, with 12 bases between them. CDR3 length equals 14 residues. The CDR3 nucleotides are TGCGCCAGCAGTGAGGCACAACAGGGAACTGAAGCTTTCTTT. Residues: CASSEAQQGTEAFF.

This clonotype appeared many times. V and J are TRBV11-2 and TRBJ1-2; 7 bases match TRBD1. Per the germline V gene, CDR1 is SGHAT and CDR2 is FQNNGV. The CDR3 sequence is 14 residues long. V lost 6 bases to trimming and J lost 3 bases; unmatched junction nucleotides: 7. DNA of the CDR3: TGTGCCAGCAGTCCGACAGGGCAGGACTATGGCTACACCTTC. It translates to CASSPTGQDYGYTF.

This clonotype was counted at least ten times. V usage is TRBV6-1 and J usage is TRBJ1-6; D is ambiguous. Germline V gives CDR1 MNHNS, CDR2 SASEGT. There are 13 residues in the CDR3. V lost 8 bases, J lost 6 bases, and 11 bases lay in between. The CDR3 nucleotides are TGTGCCAGCCGGATGACGGGTAATTCACCCCTCCACTTT. Its translation: CASRMTGNSPLHF.

This chain connects TRBV11-2 to TRBJ2-7, with D unclear. Germline CDR1 SGHAT, CDR2 FQNNGV. V dropped 5 bases and J dropped 6 bases, with 8 bases sitting between them. The length of the CDR3 is 11 residues. This CDR3 is CASSLGTEQYF. For the CDR3, the DNA is TGTGCCAGCAGCCTAGGAACCGAGCAGTACTTC.

V usage is TRBV2 and J usage is TRBJ1-5, with no clear D. Germline lookup yields CDR1 SNHLY and CDR2 FYNNEI. Trimming pared 11 bases from V and 4 bases from J, leaving 12 bases between. This CDR3 has 12 amino acids. DNA for the CDR3: TGTGCCTGGCAGGTGGGGAATCAGCCCCAGCATTTT. Its protein is CAWQVGNQPQHF.

The chain links TRBV2 to TRBJ2-7; 10 bases fit TRBD2. In germline, CDR1 is SNHLY, CDR2 FYNNEI. CDR3 length: 14 residues. V lost 9 bases and J lost 3; bases outside the gene matches: 8. CDR3 amino acids: CASDSGTSDYEQYF. CDR3 coding DNA: TGTGCCAGTGACTCCGGGACTAGCGACTACGAGCAGTACTTC.

A remark on this clonotype: The junction departs from germline at one end; a sequencing error may be responsible. CDR3 sequence reads: CASSPEGRSSYEQYF. In DNA form, the CDR3 reads TGCGCCAGCAGCCCCGAAGGACGGAGCTCCTACGAGCAGTACTTC. The chain links TRBV9 to TRBJ2-7; no firm D call. Germline V gene lookup returns CDR1 SGDLS and CDR2 YYNGEE. This CDR3 spans 15 amino acids.

J is TRBJ2-7 and V is TRBV15; a weak D match, TRBD2 (7 bases). Per germline, CDR1 LNHNV and CDR2 YYDKDF (reference sequence). The CDR3 runs 16 residues. The V gene lost 1 base and the J gene lost 2 bases, with 15 bases spanning the gap. The CDR3 coding sequence is TGTGCCACCAGCAGAGTAGGGGGGGGAGGCACCTACGAGCAGTACTTC. Encoded protein: CATSRVGGGGTYEQYF.

This clonotype was seen many times. Sequence at one end of the junction differs from germline and may be a read error. The chain uses TRBV29-1 and TRBJ2-5; D is uncertain. Looked up from germline, CDR1 is SQVTM and CDR2 is ANQGSEA. The CDR3 runs 8 residues. CDR3 sequence: CSVERLHF. The CDR3 DNA follows: TGCAGCGTTGAAAGACTGCACTTC.

This clonotype has at least ten counts. V is TRBV4-2 and J is TRBJ1-1, with D maybe TRBD1 (6 bases). Trimming stripped 5 bases from V and 1 base from J, with 11 bases between. The CDR3 has 14 amino acids. Germline CDR1 is LGHNA and CDR2 is YNFKEQ. The CDR3 is CASSAQGENTEAFF. The CDR3 nucleotides read TGTGCCAGCAGCGCACAGGGAGAGAACACTGAAGCTTTCTTT.

The chain carries TRBV19 and TRBJ1-1, with D tentatively TRBD1 (6 bases). The V end lost 10 bases, the J end lost 0 bases, and 9 bases lay between the germline ends. The CDR3 consists of 12 residues. In germline, CDR1 is LNHDA, CDR2 SQIVND (reference sequence). The CDR3 reads CATRQVNTEAFF. Written as DNA, the CDR3 is TGTGCCACTCGACAGGTGAACACTGAAGCTTTCTTT.

The chain recombines TRBV7-9 with TRBJ2-5; the match to TRBD2 covers 8 bases. CDR3 size: 16 residues. J was trimmed by 1 base and V by 1 base; bases with no gene match: 5. CDR1 and CDR2 from the germline V gene are SEHNR and FQNEAQ (reference sequence). Here the CDR3 DNA reads TGTGCCAGCAGCTTAGAGGCGGGGGGTGGCCAAGAGACCCAGTACTTC. It encodes CASSLEAGGGQETQYF. The variable domain in full, with the rest retrieved from reference TRBV7-9 and TRBJ2-5, is DTGVSQNPRHKITKRGQNVTFRCDPISEHNRLYWYRQTLGQGPEFLTYFQNEAQLEKSRLLSDRFSAERPKGSFSTLEIQRTEQGDSAMYLCASSLEAGGGQETQYFGPGTRLLVL.

This chain joins TRBV20-1 and TRBJ1-1, with a possible D match to TRBD1 (5 bases). Germline V CDR1 and CDR2: DFQATT, SNEGSKA (reference sequence). Trimming took 5 bases from V and 3 from J, leaving 22 bases between them. The CDR3 sequence is 16 residues long. CDR3: CSALHRGLGPHTEAFF. CDR3 bases: TGCAGTGCTCTCCACCGGGGACTAGGCCCTCACACTGAAGCTTTCTTT.

Note on this clonotype: This sequence may be a read error, since a much larger clone differs from it by one base. This chain connects TRBV10-3 to TRBJ1-6, with 8 bases that match TRBD1. CDR1 is ENHRY and CDR2 is SYGVKD in the germline V gene. The CDR3 consists of 15 residues. The V segment lost 10 bases and the J segment 6 bases; nucleotides outside the gene matches: 11. CDR3 nucleotide sequence: TGTGCCACCAGGGGGACCGGACAGGGTAATTCACCCCTCCACTTT. The encoded protein is CATRGTGQGNSPLHF.

V and J are TRBV2 and TRBJ2-7; D unclear. V shed 4 bases and J shed 10 bases, with 8 bases lying between them. From germline, CDR1 is SNHLY and CDR2 FYNNEI. There are 10 residues in the CDR3. The CDR3 sequence is CASSALDQYF. The CDR3 bases are TGTGCCAGCAGTGCCTTAGATCAGTACTTC. The complete variable domain, with remaining parts taken from reference TRBV2 and TRBJ2-7, reads EPEVTQTPSHQVTQMGQEVILRCVPISNHLYFYWYRQILGQKVEFLVSFYNNEISEKSEIFDDQFSVERPDGSNFTLKIRSTKLEDSAMYFCASSALDQYFGPGTRLTVT.

The table lists this clonotype with many counts. This chain connects TRBV19 to TRBJ1-3; D is uncertain. This CDR3 region has 14 residues. Trimming pared 6 bases from V and 3 bases from J, leaving 12 bases between. Germline V gene data show CDR1 as LNHDA and CDR2 as SQIVND (reference sequence). The DNA for the CDR3 is TGTGCCAGTAGACCAAGATCAGGTGGAAACACCATATATTTT. Its translation: CASRPRSGGNTIYF.

This clonotype was detected ten times or more. The V call is TRBV5-1, the J call TRBJ1-1, with TRBD1 as a possible D gene (5 bases). Germline CDR1 is SGHRS and CDR2 is YFSETQ. The V gene lost 0 bases and the J gene lost 1 base, with 10 bases spanning the gap. The CDR3 length is 15 residues. CDR3 region: CASSLGVRENTEAFF. The CDR3 DNA follows: TGCGCCAGCAGCTTGGGGGTCAGGGAGAACACTGAAGCTTTCTTT.

The chain couples TRBV20-1 to TRBJ2-5, with TRBD2 matching 9 bases. CDR3 length equals 15 residues. In germline, CDR1 is DFQATT, CDR2 SNEGSKA (reference sequence). V shed 0 bases, J shed 5 bases, and the junction held 7 bases outside the gene matches. The CDR3, as DNA: TGCAGTGCTAGAGATCGCGGGGGGGCGGGTGAGACCCAGTACTTC. Residues: CSARDRGGAGETQYF.

As to this clonotype: An end of the junction differs from the germline gene, which may be a read error. The chain joins TRBV7-6 to TRBJ2-7; D is unresolved. Germline V lookup: CDR1 SGHVS, CDR2 FNYEAQ. CDR3 length: 12 residues. CDR3 in amino acids: CASSEDLYRMDF. The CDR3, as DNA: TGTGCCAGCAGTGAAGATCTTTATAGAATGGACTTC. Full variable domain (outside the CDR3, taken from reference TRBV7-6 and TRBJ2-7): GAGVSQSPRYKVTKRGQDVALRCDPISGHVSLYWYRQALGQGPEFLTYFNYEAQQDKSGLPNDRFSAERPEGSISTLTIQRTEQRDSAMYRCASSEDLYRMDFGPGTRLTVT.

In this sample, this clonotype turned up a few times. The chain uses TRBV7-2 and TRBJ1-6; D gene ambiguous. Germline assignment: CDR1 SGHTA and CDR2 FQGNSA. The CDR3 sequence is 14 residues long. Trimming removed 3 bases at V and 6 bases at J, with 9 bases between. CDR3 loop: CASSLEGPNSPLHF. The CDR3 DNA sequence: TGTGCCAGCAGCTTGGAGGGCCCTAATTCACCCCTCCACTTT.

This chain uses TRBV29-1 with TRBJ1-5; 7 bases line up with TRBD1. Germline V CDR1 and CDR2: SQVTM, ANQGSEA. Trimming cost V 8 bases and J 2 bases; bases outside gene matches: 3. The CDR3 sequence is 12 residues long. This chain's CDR3 is CSLGTGNQPQHF. In DNA, the CDR3 is TGCAGCTTGGGGACAGGCAATCAGCCCCAGCATTTT.

The gene calls are TRBV24-1 and TRBJ1-1; 7 nucleotides align to TRBD1. This CDR3 is 11 amino acids long. J was trimmed by 10 bases and V by 4 bases; bases with no gene match: 2. Per the germline V gene, CDR1 is KGHDR and CDR2 is SFDVKD. CDR3 sequence reads: CATSERTGAFF. The CDR3 coding sequence is TGTGCCACCAGTGAGAGGACAGGAGCTTTCTTT.